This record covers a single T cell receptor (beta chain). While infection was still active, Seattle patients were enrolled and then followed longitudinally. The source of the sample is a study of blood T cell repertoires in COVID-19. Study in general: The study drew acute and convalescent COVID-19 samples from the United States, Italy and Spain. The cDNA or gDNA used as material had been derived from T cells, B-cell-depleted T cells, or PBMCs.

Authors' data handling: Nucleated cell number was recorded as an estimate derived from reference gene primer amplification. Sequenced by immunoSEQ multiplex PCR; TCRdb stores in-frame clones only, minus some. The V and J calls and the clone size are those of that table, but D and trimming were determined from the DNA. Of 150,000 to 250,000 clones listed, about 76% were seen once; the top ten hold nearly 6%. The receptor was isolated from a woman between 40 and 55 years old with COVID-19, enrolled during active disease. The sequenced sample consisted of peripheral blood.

This CDR3 is CASSPYRGVTDGYTF. The CDR3 coding sequence is TGCGCCAGCAGCCCCTACCGAGGCGTGACCGATGGCTACACCTTC. The chain couples TRBV4-1 to TRBJ1-2, with no clear D. The CDR3 spans 15 residues. Deletions cut 4 bases from V and 6 bases from J, with 18 bases between. The germline V gene encodes CDR1 MGHRA and CDR2 YSYEKL.